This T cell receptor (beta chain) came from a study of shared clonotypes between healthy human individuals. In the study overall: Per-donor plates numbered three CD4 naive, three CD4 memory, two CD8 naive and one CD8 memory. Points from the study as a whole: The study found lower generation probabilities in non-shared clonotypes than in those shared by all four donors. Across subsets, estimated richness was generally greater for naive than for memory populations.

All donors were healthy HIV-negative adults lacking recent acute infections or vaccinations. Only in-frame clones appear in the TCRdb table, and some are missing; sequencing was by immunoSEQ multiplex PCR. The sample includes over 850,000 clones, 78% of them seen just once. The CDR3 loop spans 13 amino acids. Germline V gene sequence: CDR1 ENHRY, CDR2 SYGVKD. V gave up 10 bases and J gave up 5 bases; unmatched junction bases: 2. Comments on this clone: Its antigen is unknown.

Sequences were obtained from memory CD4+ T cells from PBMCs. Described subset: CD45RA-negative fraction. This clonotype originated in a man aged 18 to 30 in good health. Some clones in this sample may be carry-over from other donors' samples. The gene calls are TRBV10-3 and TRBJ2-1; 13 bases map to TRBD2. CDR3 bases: TGTGCCACGGGGACTAGCGGGGACAATGAGCAGTTCTTC. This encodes CATGTSGDNEQFF.